This TCR beta chain was documented in a study of cytomegalovirus exposure and HLA in healthy donors. Whole-study results and caveats: Most observed TCR sequences were rare, whereas some public TCRs were detected in many donors. Overall, roughly 150 TCR beta chains were annotated as cytomegalovirus-associated.

The table came from immunoSEQ multiplex PCR; TCRdb's copy has only in-frame clones and leaves some out. The table has 59,000 or so clones, roughly nine tenths seen once. In the case of this clone: Its antigen is currently unknown.

CDR1 and CDR2 (germline): SGHTA, FQGNSA. J lost 2 bases, V lost 11 bases, and 15 bases had no gene match. The CDR3 spans 16 residues. This TCR derives from a woman in her late teens or twenties in good health and CMV-seronegative. This rearrangement joins TRBV7-2 to TRBJ1-2; TRBD1 matches at 9 bases. Material for sequencing was PBMCs. The CDR3 loop reads CAWSTGTGSTNYGYTF. In nucleotides, the CDR3 is TGTGCCTGGAGTACCGGGACAGGGTCCACAAACTATGGCTACACCTTC.